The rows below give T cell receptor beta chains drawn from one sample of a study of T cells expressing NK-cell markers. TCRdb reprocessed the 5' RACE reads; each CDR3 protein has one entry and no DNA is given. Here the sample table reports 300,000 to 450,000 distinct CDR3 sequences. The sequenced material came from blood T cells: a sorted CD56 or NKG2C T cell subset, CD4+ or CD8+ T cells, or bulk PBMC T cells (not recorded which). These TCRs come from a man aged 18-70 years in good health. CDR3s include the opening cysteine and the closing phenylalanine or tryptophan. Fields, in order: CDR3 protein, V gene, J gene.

CDR3 protein: CASSLGRLAGVTGELFF
V gene: TRBV14
J gene: TRBJ2-2

CDR3 protein: CASSLVSRGIYNEQFF
V gene: TRBV7-8
J gene: TRBJ2-1

CDR3 protein: CASSTRTGGDTQYF
V gene: TRBV9
J gene: TRBJ2-3

CDR3 protein: CASSQDRFWSGTGELFF
V gene: TRBV14
J gene: TRBJ2-2

CDR3 protein: CASSYGNVGLAGNNEQFF
V gene: TRBV5-1
J gene: TRBJ2-1

CDR3 protein: CASSARPPSSGGDNEQFF
V gene: TRBV11-2
J gene: TRBJ2-1

CDR3 protein: CASSSYGGGGNYGYTF
V gene: TRBV12-3/TRBV12-4
J gene: TRBJ1-2

CDR3 protein: CAISGRQASYEQYF
V gene: TRBV10-3
J gene: TRBJ2-7

CDR3 protein: CASIDGNTGELFF
V gene: TRBV6-6
J gene: TRBJ2-2

CDR3 protein: CASIDAETQYF
V gene: TRBV6-5
J gene: TRBJ2-5

CDR3 protein: CASSGGDKAEQYF
V gene: TRBV12-3/TRBV12-4
J gene: TRBJ2-7

CDR3 protein: CASSQLTASAKTLHF
V gene: TRBV5-1
J gene: TRBJ1-6

CDR3 protein: CASRGQPTGELFF
V gene: TRBV2
J gene: TRBJ2-2

CDR3 protein: CATSRDGAPNTEAFF
V gene: TRBV15
J gene: TRBJ1-1

CDR3 protein: CASKGNRELAKNIQYF
V gene: TRBV28
J gene: TRBJ2-4

CDR3 protein: CASSQDWQGGLSGELFF
V gene: TRBV3-1
J gene: TRBJ2-2

CDR3 protein: CASSDRSGGATDTQYF
V gene: TRBV6-1
J gene: TRBJ2-3

CDR3 protein: CASRLGGGEKLFF
V gene: TRBV6-5
J gene: TRBJ1-4

CDR3 protein: CATSQDTGELFF
V gene: TRBV24-1
J gene: TRBJ2-2

CDR3 protein: CSGMDRVDGYTF
V gene: TRBV29-1
J gene: TRBJ1-2

CDR3 protein: CASSQVVTANYGYTF
V gene: TRBV3-1
J gene: TRBJ1-2

CDR3 protein: CSALGGPGEKLFF
V gene: TRBV20-1
J gene: TRBJ1-4

CDR3 protein: CASSRGRSKNIQYF
V gene: TRBV13
J gene: TRBJ2-4

CDR3 protein: CAWAGTGSAYEQYF
V gene: TRBV30
J gene: TRBJ2-7

CDR3 protein: CSARDRGDHSATQYF
V gene: TRBV20-1
J gene: TRBJ2-3

CDR3 protein: CASSRSGGRTEAFF
V gene: TRBV12-3/TRBV12-4
J gene: TRBJ1-1

CDR3 protein: CSADRDTINYGYTF
V gene: TRBV20-1
J gene: TRBJ1-2

CDR3 protein: CASLGQTNYEQYF
V gene: TRBV6-4
J gene: TRBJ2-7

CDR3 protein: CASSLGWGFTDTQYF
V gene: TRBV5-1
J gene: TRBJ2-3

CDR3 protein: CSVISGGPEQFF
V gene: TRBV20-1
J gene: TRBJ2-1

CDR3 protein: CASTTSLGGKPQHF
V gene: TRBV28
J gene: TRBJ1-5

CDR3 protein: CASSEGQVNFYEQYF
V gene: TRBV2
J gene: TRBJ2-7

CDR3 protein: CASSSHGQGYSPLHF
V gene: TRBV28
J gene: TRBJ1-6

CDR3 protein: CASRCRTSGEETQYF
V gene: TRBV6-1
J gene: TRBJ2-5

CDR3 protein: CASSARRNEQFF
V gene: TRBV25-1
J gene: TRBJ2-1

CDR3 protein: CASSLVLVASYNEQFF
V gene: TRBV7-9
J gene: TRBJ2-1

CDR3 protein: CASSLELVGGYGYTF
V gene: TRBV5-1
J gene: TRBJ1-2

CDR3 protein: CASRRDRVGTGELFF
V gene: TRBV12-3/TRBV12-4
J gene: TRBJ2-2

CDR3 protein: CASSLDRSDSPLHF
V gene: TRBV5-1
J gene: TRBJ1-6

CDR3 protein: CASSSYSPGTQYF
V gene: TRBV27
J gene: TRBJ2-3

CDR3 protein: CSASGTSGVPAQYF
V gene: TRBV20-1
J gene: TRBJ2-5

CDR3 protein: CASSLTGGRFGYTF
V gene: TRBV28
J gene: TRBJ1-2